This passage covers 22 T cell receptor beta chains from one sample sequenced in a study of regulatory T cells in long-lasting Graves disease. The TCR beta library used iRepertoire HTBI primers with Arm-PCR amplification of CDR3. TCRdb reanalysed the multiplex PCR reads using MiXCR and keeps one entry per CDR3 protein. There are around 460,000 distinct CDR3 sequences in the sample; roughly a fifth occur only once, and 6.5% to 9% lies in the top ten. Described time point: persistent/refractory GD, antithyroid drugs over 5 years with positive TRAb. RNA isolated from PBMCs was used to make the TCR library. The material sequenced was peripheral blood mononuclear cells (PBMCs), taken when the disease was refractory, from a patient treated with antithyroid drugs. Source of these receptors: a female donor with Graves disease.

This clonotype was seen a handful of times. The chain employs TRBV7-2 and TRBJ2-2; D is unresolved. Trimming shortened V by 1 base and J by 6 bases, and 9 bases separated the two germline ends. In germline, CDR1 is SGHTA, CDR2 FQGNSA. CDR3 length: 14 amino acids. CDR3 region: CASSLDRRPGELFF. The CDR3 nucleotides read TGTGCCAGCAGCTTAGACCGAAGGCCCGGGGAGCTGTTTTTT.

In its sample, this clonotype was seen many times. The chain has TRBV24-1 and TRBJ2-5; no reliable D call. This CDR3 contains 14 residues. Trimming pared 4 bases from V and 0 bases from J, leaving 8 bases between. The germline V gene encodes CDR1 KGHDR and CDR2 SFDVKD. The CDR3 nucleotides are TGTGCCACCAGTGAACGATCCAACCAAGAGACCCAGTACTTC. This gives the protein CATSERSNQETQYF.

Remarks on this clonotype: Being one base from a much bigger clone, this may be a read error. The conserved closing phenylalanine or tryptophan is absent in this CDR3, likely reflecting a read error. This chain connects TRBV7-3 to TRBJ2-5, with D unclear. Germline V gene sequence: CDR1 SGHTA, CDR2 FQGTGA. The V end lost 6 bases, the J end lost 2 bases, and 10 bases lay between the germline ends. This CDR3 contains 13 residues. This CDR3 reads CASSSQTQETQYL. The CDR3 nucleotides are TGTGCCAGCAGTTCGCAGACTCAAGAGACCCAGTACCTC.

This clonotype has only a few counts. The gene calls are TRBV7-2 and TRBJ2-2, with 7 bases aligning to TRBD1. The junction had 9 bases not matched to a gene; V was cut back by 7 bases and J by 4 bases. CDR1 is SGHTA, CDR2 FQGNSA, per germline. This CDR3 comprises 15 residues. The CDR3, as DNA: TGTGCCAGCACCCTAGGGGGCACGAGCACCGGGGAGCTGTTTTTT. Translating it yields CASTLGGTSTGELFF.

CDR3 protein: CSARDRGAGTTEAFF. In DNA form, the CDR3 reads TGCAGTGCTAGAGATAGGGGGGCGGGGACCACTGAAGCTTTCTTT. This chain uses TRBV20-1 with TRBJ1-1; possible D gene TRBD1, 6 bases. V was trimmed by 0 bases and J by 4 bases, leaving 15 bases between them. Germline CDR1 reads DFQATT; CDR2 reads SNEGSKA (reference sequence). The CDR3 totals 15 residues.

This clonotype was found a few times. The genes are TRBV19 and TRBJ2-5; D might be TRBD2 (5 bases). The CDR3 contains 13 residues. Germline CDR1 LNHDA, CDR2 SQIVND (reference sequence). Trimming removed 5 bases at V and 2 bases at J, with 9 bases between. The CDR3 region has the DNA TGTGCCAGTAGTGTCCGGGGTCAAGAGACCCAGTACTTC. Protein product: CASSVRGQETQYF.

This clonotype was seen ten or more times. The chain combines TRBV6-1 with TRBJ1-1, with 12 positions matching TRBD1. CDR1 MNHNS and CDR2 SASEGT come from the germline V gene. CDR3 length: 16 amino acids. V lost 3 bases and J lost 5; bases outside the gene matches: 7. CDR3 region: CASSDSGTGGLTEAFF. The CDR3, as DNA: TGTGCCAGCAGTGACTCCGGGACAGGGGGCTTGACTGAAGCTTTCTTT.

This clonotype was recorded only once. The V call is TRBV29-1, the J call TRBJ2-7; 9 nucleotides match TRBD1. Per germline, CDR1 SQVTM and CDR2 ANQGSEA. V lost 5 bases to trimming and J lost 1 base; unmatched junction nucleotides: 9. This CDR3 has 15 residues. The CDR3 sequence is CSVPSRDRDSYEQYF. CDR3 in DNA: TGCAGCGTTCCGTCCCGGGACAGGGATTCCTACGAGCAGTACTTC.

This clonotype was found many times. The chain joins TRBV29-1 to TRBJ2-5; TRBD1 matches 11 bases. CDR1 SQVTM and CDR2 ANQGSEA come from the germline V gene. CDR3 length equals 15 residues. The V and J ends lost 6 bases and 5 bases, in that order; junction bases with no gene match: 11. The CDR3 DNA follows: TGCAGCGTCTCCTTTGGACAGGGGGCTGACGAGACCCAGTACTTC. Protein sequence: CSVSFGQGADETQYF.

The table lists this clonotype with many counts. The rearrangement links TRBV15 to TRBJ2-2; D is possibly TRBD1 (6 bases). V shed 2 bases and J shed 4 bases, with 17 bases lying between them. The CDR3 extends over 17 amino acids. CDR1 LNHNV and CDR2 YYDKDF come from the germline V gene (reference sequence). CDR3 DNA: TGTGCCACCAGCAGATTTTCAGTGCAGGGGAGCACCGGGGAGCTGTTTTTT. It yields the protein CATSRFSVQGSTGELFF. Together with reference TRBV15 and TRBJ2-2, the CDR3 gives the full variable domain: DAMVIQNPRYQVTQFGKPVTLSCSQTLNHNVMYWYQQKSSQAPKLLFHYYDKDFNNEADTPDNFQSRRPNTSFCFLDIRSPGLGDTAMYLCATSRFSVQGSTGELFFGEGSRLTVL.

This clonotype was counted many times. V usage is TRBV6-5 and J usage is TRBJ1-4, with TRBD1 matching 7 bases. The V and J ends lost 2 bases and 8 bases, in that order; junction bases with no gene match: 11. CDR3 length: 16 residues. Germline CDR1 reads MNHEY; CDR2 reads SVGAGI. CDR3 coding DNA: TGTGCCAGCAGTTACCTTAGGACAGGAGGGGGAGAAAAACTGTTTTTT. Its protein is CASSYLRTGGGEKLFF.

Ten or more counts support this clonotype. V and J are TRBV12-3 or TRBV12-4 and TRBJ1-3; D not certain. The V end was cut by 5 bases, the J end by 3 bases, with 8 bases between. There are 13 residues in the CDR3. DNA for the CDR3: TGTGCCAGCAGTCTCGAGGTTGGAAACACCATATATTTT. Protein: CASSLEVGNTIYF.

A few counts support this clonotype. The V gene is TRBV24-1, the J gene TRBJ1-5; D is perhaps TRBD1 (5 bases). The CDR3 has 13 amino acids. Per germline, CDR1 KGHDR and CDR2 SFDVKD. The V gene lost 7 bases and the J gene lost 6 bases, with 12 bases spanning the gap. The CDR3 sequence is CATRASGGQPQHF. The DNA of the CDR3 is TGTGCCACCAGAGCCAGCGGGGGTCAGCCCCAGCATTTT.

Of note for this clonotype: One base away lies a much larger clone, so this may be a sequencing read error. The CDR3 DNA reads TGTGCCAGCAGCCAATTGTGGGCAGGAACTAACTATGGCTGCACCTTC. This codes for CASSQLWAGTNYGCTF. The chain joins TRBV16 to TRBJ1-2; no clear D. Germline V gives CDR1 KGHSY, CDR2 FQNENV. There are 16 residues in the CDR3.

This clonotype was found many times. CDR3 sequence reads: CASSLDRAGEQYF. DNA for the CDR3: TGCGCCAGCAGCTTGGACAGAGCAGGCGAGCAGTACTTC. The chain has TRBV5-1 and TRBJ2-7; D call uncertain. Germline CDR1 reads SGHRS; CDR2 reads YFSETQ. Trimming took 0 bases from V and 6 from J, leaving 10 bases between them. The CDR3 spans 13 residues.

V and J are TRBV6-2 or TRBV6-3 and TRBJ2-7; TRBD1 matches 7 bases. Germline-derived CDR1 and CDR2 are MNHEY and SVGEGT. V dropped 6 bases and J dropped 4; count of bases not matched to a gene: 15. The length of the CDR3 is 16 residues. DNA of the CDR3: TGTGCCAGCAGCCCAACCCGACAGGGTCCTCCTTACGAGCAGTACTTC. This codes for CASSPTRQGPPYEQYF.

V is TRBV20-1 and J is TRBJ2-5; the match to TRBD2 covers 16 bases. The germline V gene encodes CDR1 DFQATT and CDR2 SNEGSKA (reference sequence). CDR3 length: 17 residues. After removal of 3 bases from V and 4 bases from J, the junction contained 8 bases not matched to a gene. The CDR3 DNA sequence: TGCAGTGCTAGTCAACCGGGACTAGCGGGGGGGCTAGAGACCCAGTACTTC. Encoded protein: CSASQPGLAGGLETQYF.

The CDR3 sequence: CASSYSRGGDYGYTF. As DNA, the CDR3 is TGTGCCAGCAGTTACTCGAGAGGGGGAGACTATGGCTACACCTTC. The rearrangement joins TRBV6-5 to TRBJ1-2, with D perhaps matching TRBD1 (6 bases). The CDR3 totals 15 residues. Per germline, CDR1 MNHEY and CDR2 SVGAGI. Trimming shortened V by 0 bases and J by 3 bases, and 11 bases separated the two germline ends.

This clonotype was detected many times. The chain carries TRBV28 and TRBJ1-2, with TRBD1 matching 8 bases. Germline CDR1 MDHEN, CDR2 SYDVKM. CDR3 length: 16 residues. Trimming cost V 4 bases and J 1 base; bases outside gene matches: 8. The CDR3 DNA reads TGTGCCAGCAGTTCCCTCGGACAGGGTCTTAACTATGGCTACACCTTC. This encodes CASSSLGQGLNYGYTF.

On this clonotype itself: With a much larger clone just one base away, this may be a read error. It is likely a read error, because the conserved phenylalanine at the end of the CDR3 is missing. The gene calls are TRBV19 and TRBJ1-2, with TRBD1 matching 10 bases. CDR1 is LNHDA and CDR2 is SQIVND in the germline V gene (reference sequence). V gave up 5 bases and J gave up 8 bases; unmatched junction bases: 14. The length of the CDR3 is 16 residues. As DNA, the CDR3 is TGTGCCAGTAGTTCGACCCCCGGGACAGGGGAAAACGGCTACACCCTC. It specifies CASSSTPGTGENGYTL.

The V call is TRBV28, the J call TRBJ2-2; possibly TRBD1 for D (5 bases). V lost 4 bases and J lost 5, with 17 bases in between. The V gene's germline CDR1 is MDHEN and CDR2 SYDVKM. The CDR3 covers 16 residues. CDR3 loop: CASSSPGRKGTGELFF. The DNA for the CDR3 is TGTGCCAGCAGTTCCCCAGGCCGGAAGGGGACCGGGGAGCTGTTTTTT.

This clonotype was picked up a small number of times. V gene TRBV7-9 combines with J gene TRBJ2-7; the match to TRBD2 covers 7 bases. Trimming removed 4 bases from V and 6 bases from J; junction bases left unmatched: 3. CDR1 is SEHNR and CDR2 is FQNEAQ in the germline V gene (reference sequence). The CDR3 spans 12 residues. The CDR3 DNA sequence: TGTGCCAGCAGCTCACCTAGCGGCGAGCAGTACTTC. This gives the protein CASSSPSGEQYF.